This T cell receptor (beta chain) derives from a study of cytomegalovirus exposure and HLA in healthy donors (dated by TCRdb to the late 2010s). Context from the whole study: According to an earlier analysis of around 600 of the donors, 150 million to 200 million T cells yielded 117 million unique TCR beta sequences and roughly 280 Gb of sequence data. An early release that covered some 640 HLA-typed donors contained approximately 300 gigabases of sequencing data and tens of millions of unique TCR sequences. Among the roughly 370 genotyped donors, about 83% belonged to the genetic ancestry cluster associated with self-reported Caucasian donors. The study aimed to test whether signatures of past pathogen exposure could be identified by cataloging public T cell receptors. Using immunosequencing, the study profiled T cell repertoires from about 650 subjects and related those repertoires to cytomegalovirus serostatus. Besides the first cohort of 500 to 700 subjects, a separate validation cohort made up of 120 different subjects was used. To predict cytomegalovirus infection status, the study brought together high-throughput TCR immunosequencing, statistical association of individual TCRs with disease status, and machine learning. A later analysis re-examined previously published TCR beta repertoires from roughly 720 donors and added high-resolution HLA genotyping to investigate patterns of TCR occurrence. Rather than using new phenotypic data, the later analysis identified candidate immune exposures from TCR beta sequences and from how often those sequences occurred across donors. To decide whether each TCR beta V gene segment behaved as functional or pseudogenic, an earlier analysis of over 500 of the donors relied on high-throughput TCR beta sequencing. Donor age, sex, ethnicity and CMV serostatus were collected together with the repertoire data. In a later genetic analysis, genome-wide SNP genotypes for about three fifths of the roughly 670 donors were used, and that subset was treated as a discovery cohort. Every repertoire in the discovery cohort had been generated on one and the same sequencing platform. Both class I and class II loci were covered by HLA typing, at four-digit resolution. The number of donors typed differed by locus, with 629-630 for A, B, C, DRB1 and DQB1, about 500 for DQA1, 606 for DPA1, and roughly 450 for DPB1. Four or five DR-DQ haplotypes were handled as single units for association and clustering, since linkage in the cohort was strong. On average, about 200,000 unique TCR beta nucleotide sequences were sequenced per donor among about 400 genotyped donors of the cohort, with roughly 19% of those sequences being non-productive.

Here is what the overall study found, with its caveats: In vitro tests confirmed that three of the cytomegalovirus-associated TCR beta chains recognize cytomegalovirus antigens. Correlated functional status among segregating V segments might be attributable to linkage disequilibrium, but an unknown experimental factor could not be ruled out. This cohort had only TCR beta chains sequenced, and the lack of alpha or paired-chain data limited which features could be detected. A later analysis associated 17,000 or so TCR beta sequences with specific HLA alleles at a false discovery rate of 0.05. In a later analysis, TCR association rates were found to vary across HLA loci, with the most associated TCRs seen for DRB1 alleles and the fewest for HLA-C alleles. A later genetic analysis reported fewer N-insertions in productive TCRs among donors in an Asian-associated ancestry cluster than the roughly 700-donor mean. Assigning TCR associations to individual alleles was difficult when HLA alleles, especially DR and DQ, strongly co-occurred. Across donors, most TCR sequences were observed very rarely, whereas some public TCRs were present in many individuals. Roughly uniform sequencing depth across donors was assumed in presence/absence analyses, although this assumption may not hold. A cluster of highly shared sequence variants was judged likely to represent a technical artifact of the sequencing pipeline. A later analysis reported that several top co-occurrence clusters appeared linked to parvovirus B19, influenza, CMV and Epstein-Barr virus. A further reported finding was that TCR beta sequences accurately predicted the HLA-A and HLA-B alleles for most subjects in the first cohort. Broadly in line with IMGT annotations, most TCR beta V segments showed up in productive rearrangements about 90% or about 30% of the time in an earlier analysis of under 700 of the donors. In both the original and validation cohorts, the classifier was reported to diagnose cytomegalovirus status with high specificity and sensitivity. Compared with equally common non-associated chains, HLA-associated TCR beta chains in a later analysis were more clonally expanded and had lower generation probabilities. In a later analysis, most CMV-associated TCR beta chains were found to appear HLA-restricted, with HLA associations seemingly driven largely by CMV exposure. Because counts were too low, more than 15 rarely observed V segments, including chromosome 9 orphons, were left out of the earlier analysis of over 550 of the donors. The study gave a list of around 170 TCR beta chains associated with cytomegalovirus. V-gene and J-gene trimming of TCR beta chains was associated with a missense DCLRE1C variant in a later genetic analysis, and the association was replicated in an independent cohort. Immune exposure information for the cohort was limited to CMV serostatus. Because HLA typing was missing for some donors at each locus, association tests included only the typed subset. The authors suggested that the approach could potentially be generalized to other disease states and immunological phenotypes.

The cohort comprised some 700 healthy bone marrow donors. At the time of sampling, every cohort member was nominally healthy, though immune exposures that went unrecorded were likely present. The donor tested CMV seropositive and was one of the 289 seropositive cohort members. Each donor provided a peripheral blood sample, and peripheral blood mononuclear cells were used for TCR beta sequencing. Genomic DNA was extracted from the blood cell samples with the Qiagen DNeasy Blood Extraction Kit. Library prep was done by the immunoSEQ multiplex PCR assay. A mixture of 60 forward primers for TCR Vbeta segments and 13 reverse primers for TCR Jbeta segments was used in the multiplex PCR. The CDR3 region of rearranged TCR beta genes was amplified from genomic DNA by a multiplex PCR assay. The amplified TCR beta libraries were sequenced on the Illumina HiSeq System as 87-base-pair reads. For the original study's pipeline: A later analysis tallied tens of millions of unique TCR beta chains across the 666 repertoires, and around 12 million of those chains were shared by two or more donors. A nearest-neighbor algorithm error-corrected the raw reads and collapsed the reads into unique sequences, merging closely related sequences to remove PCR and sequencing errors. V, D and J gene segments were assigned by aligning CDR3 sequences to IMGT reference sequences. For a sequence to be retained, a match of at least six nucleotides to both a V gene segment and a J gene segment was required. Rearrangements were called productive when the CDR3 lacked stop codons and stayed in frame with V and J; all others were non-productive. Following IMGT convention, CDR3 was defined as the stretch from the second conserved V-encoded cysteine up to the conserved J-encoded phenylalanine. In an earlier analysis of roughly 580 of the donors, sequences lacking an unambiguous match to a single V gene segment were excluded. In an earlier analysis of several hundred of the donors, a V segment was called functional when productive rearrangements were above 56.7%, and segregating when the standard deviation between donors exceeded 5%. A statistical classification framework was developed to diagnose cytomegalovirus status using the catalog of TCR beta chain sequences. In a later analysis, V and J genes were assigned by comparing TCR nucleotide sequences against IMGT/GENE-DB human TR gene sequences. In a later analysis, CDR3 sequences and most-parsimonious VDJ recombination scenarios were assigned using the TCRdist pipeline. In a later analysis, each TCR beta chain was defined by its CDR3 amino acid sequence together with its V-gene family, and reads without a unique V-gene family were excluded. In a later analysis, fewer than 650 highly shared, low-generation-probability nucleotide sequences were removed to address suspected cross-contamination and a sequencing artifact. A later analysis calculated a clonal expansion index for each public chain from normalized within-repertoire ranks of inferred template counts. Generation probabilities in a later analysis came from a VDJ recombination model fitted to out-of-frame rearrangements, and those results were checked against IGoR. A later analysis scored TCR-TCR, TCR-HLA and TCR-CMV co-occurrence with hypergeometric tests, applying a repertoire-size bias correction to TCR pairs. A later analysis estimated false discovery rates by permuting HLA or CMV assignments 20 times. In a later analysis, co-occurring TCRs were grouped using DBSCAN, and TCRdist sequence similarity was added for clustering within HLA-allele-positive subsets. Repertoires with fewer than 30,000 or more than 120,000 public chains were left out of co-occurrence clustering, as were about 5 repertoires with anomalous nucleotide sharing. The table comes from immuneACCESS by way of TCRdb, which keeps in-frame sequences with V and J called. Part of the clones is missing from these tables; in studies checked, under half for an unresolved V gene and the rest for unknown reasons. V, J and clone size are those of that table, while D and trimming were read from the DNA. The table held for this sample gives 80,000 to 95,000 clones. The ten largest clones represent approximately 15% of the sample.

A note on this clone: There is no known antigen for this receptor.

This receptor was identified in a man between 45 and 60 years old in good health and CMV-seropositive. The sequenced sample was PBMCs.

The CDR3 protein: CSVEVYTDTQYF. The nucleotide sequence reads TGCAGCGTTGAAGTATACACAGATACGCAGTATTTT. Here the chain combines TRBV29-1 and TRBJ2-3; a confident D gene designation cannot be given. Its CDR3 holds 12 amino acids, cysteine through phenylalanine. Only the CDR3 DNA is retained, 36 bases long and in frame from the first base. According to the germline V gene, CDR1 reads SQVTM and CDR2 reads ANQGSEA. The junction shows trimming of 1 base on V and 2 bases on J, plus 4 bases between the germline ends.